The 16 T cell receptor beta chains listed next were all sequenced from one sample in a study of CD8 T cells in Susac syndrome (dated by TCRdb to about 2019). Preparation of the library involved the immunoSEQ multiplex PCR assay. RNA was extracted using the RNeasy kit, and roughly 0.45 to 1 microgram was reverse transcribed with random hexamers. TCRdb reprocessed the public reads (quality trimming at Q25 with fastp, clone calling with MiXCR) and kept in-frame beta chains. Every distinct CDR3 protein forms one entry, paired with its most common genes and DNA. The sample table shows 190,000 or so distinct CDR3 sequences, and about 95% are seen once. The biggest ten clones account for about 0.087% of the sample. Sequencing was performed on CD4+ T cells from PBMCs. These TCRs come from a human donor with multiple sclerosis.

The J gene is TRBJ2-3, the V gene TRBV20-1, with D maybe TRBD2 (7 bases). Trimming cost V 2 bases and J 1 base, with 13 bases left between them. This CDR3 is built from 15 residues. In germline, CDR1 is DFQATT, CDR2 SNEGSKA (reference sequence). CDR3 sequence: CSARHGGPGTDTQYF. The CDR3 region has the DNA TGCAGTGCTAGACACGGGGGGCCGGGCACAGATACGCAGTATTTT.

This CDR3 is CATSRVAVTGEQFF. The CDR3 coding sequence is TGTGCCACCAGCAGAGTAGCGGTTACAGGTGAGCAGTTCTTC. V gene TRBV15 combines with J gene TRBJ2-1, with a possible D match to TRBD2 (6 bases). Between the trimmed V and J ends, which lost 1 base and 9 bases, there was a span of 13 bases. From germline, CDR1 is LNHNV and CDR2 YYDKDF (reference sequence). The CDR3 extends over 14 amino acids. Based on the CDR3 plus reference TRBV15 and TRBJ2-1, the full variable domain is DAMVIQNPRYQVTQFGKPVTLSCSQTLNHNVMYWYQQKSSQAPKLLFHYYDKDFNNEADTPDNFQSRRPNTSFCFLDIRSPGLGDTAMYLCATSRVAVTGEQFFGPGTRLTVL.

This chain uses TRBV9 with TRBJ1-1, with no clear D. The CDR3 loop spans 16 amino acids. CDR1 and CDR2 from the germline V gene are SGDLS and YYNGEE. Between the trimmed V and J ends, which lost 0 bases and 0 bases, there was a span of 12 bases. The CDR3 loop is CASSVGPDPMNTEAFF. The CDR3 DNA follows: TGTGCCAGCAGCGTAGGTCCAGACCCCATGAACACTGAAGCTTTCTTT.

The CDR3 DNA reads TGTGCCTGGGTTCGGGCACCTCGGGACAATGAGCAGTTCTTC. This codes for CAWVRAPRDNEQFF. J is TRBJ2-1 and V is TRBV30; D is unresolved. V was shortened by 5 bases and J by 5 bases, with 16 bases between the two germline ends. Germline V gene sequence: CDR1 GTSNPN, CDR2 SVGIG (reference sequence). CDR3 length: 14 amino acids.

V usage is TRBV9 and J usage is TRBJ1-4; D is unresolved. V shed 0 bases and J shed 10 bases, with 10 bases lying between them. This CDR3 contains 13 residues. The germline V gene encodes CDR1 SGDLS and CDR2 YYNGEE. The chain's CDR3 is CASSVDDGGKLFF. The CDR3 nucleotides read TGTGCCAGCAGCGTAGACGACGGTGGAAAACTGTTTTTT. Full variable domain (rest looked up from reference TRBV9 and TRBJ1-4): DSGVTQTPKHLITATGQRVTLRCSPRSGDLSVYWYQQSLDQGLQFLIQYYNGEERAKGNILERFSAQQFPDLHSELNLSSLELGDSALYFCASSVDDGGKLFFGSGTQLSVL.

This clonotype was seen a handful of times. The V gene is TRBV3-1, the J gene TRBJ1-5; D is undetermined. The CDR3 length is 12 residues. The germline V gene has CDR1 LGHDT and CDR2 YNNKEL (reference sequence). V lost 1 base, J lost 6 bases, and 4 bases lay in between. The CDR3 nucleotides read TGTGCCAGCAGCCAAGGGGTTCAGCCCCAGCATTTT. Its protein product is CASSQGVQPQHF.

V usage is TRBV12-3 or TRBV12-4 and J usage is TRBJ1-2; the D is unclear. The CDR3 contains 14 residues. Deletions cut 5 bases from V and 4 bases from J, with 14 bases between. The CDR3 bases are TGTGCCAGCAGTGCTCCTTCCGGCCTCTATGGCTACACCTTC. It codes for CASSAPSGLYGYTF.

In DNA form, the CDR3 reads TGCAGCGTCCGATTGGGTACAGGGAGTTTCTCTGGAAACACCATATATTTT. It is translated as CSVRLGTGSFSGNTIYF. The chain combines TRBV29-1 with TRBJ1-3; possibly TRBD1 for D (6 bases). CDR3 size: 17 residues. Germline lookup yields CDR1 SQVTM and CDR2 ANQGSEA. The ends were cut back, 6 bases at V and 0 bases at J, with 21 bases in the middle. The variable domain in full, completed from reference TRBV29-1 and TRBJ1-3, reads SAVISQKPSRDICQRGTSLTIQCQVDSQVTMMFWYRQQPGQSLTLIATANQGSEATYESGFVIDKFPISRPNLTFSTLTVSNMSPEDSSIYLCSVRLGTGSFSGNTIYFGEGSWLTVV.

This chain links TRBV12-3 or TRBV12-4 with TRBJ2-5; unclear D gene. V lost 3 bases and J lost 7, with 12 bases in between. The CDR3 runs to 13 residues. The CDR3 DNA reads as TGTGCCAGCAGTTTCGGGTCCGTGAGGACCCAGTACTTC. Protein sequence: CASSFGSVRTQYF.

The rearrangement joins TRBV5-1 to TRBJ2-7; D gene ambiguous. V gave up 0 bases and J gave up 2 bases, with 9 bases separating them. The CDR3 has 14 amino acids. Germline V gene data show CDR1 as SGHRS and CDR2 as YFSETQ. The CDR3 loop reads CASSLVGPTYEQYF. CDR3 bases: TGCGCCAGCAGCTTGGTCGGACCGACCTACGAGCAGTACTTC.

The rearrangement uses TRBV6-6 and TRBJ1-2; TRBD1 is a possible D gene (6 bases). Germline CDR1 MNHNY, CDR2 SVGAGI (reference sequence). CDR3 length equals 12 residues. Trimming removed 5 bases from V and 4 bases from J, with 8 bases in between. CDR3 sequence: CASSGTTYGYTF. For the CDR3, the DNA is TGTGCCAGCAGTGGGACAACCTATGGCTACACCTTC.

The V call is TRBV5-4, the J call TRBJ2-7, with 7 bases lining up with TRBD1. CDR1 is SGHNT and CDR2 is YYREEE in the germline V gene (reference sequence). The V segment lost 6 bases and the J segment 4 bases; nucleotides outside the gene matches: 7. The CDR3 spans 13 residues. Here the CDR3 DNA reads TGTGCCAGCACCCCGGGACAGACTTACGAGCAGTACTTC. Amino acids: CASTPGQTYEQYF.

The genes are TRBV29-1 and TRBJ2-2; D assignment may be TRBD1 or TRBD2 (5 bases each). The CDR3 runs 12 residues. The germline V gene encodes CDR1 SQVTM and CDR2 ANQGSEA. Trimming removed 4 bases from V and 6 bases from J, with 9 bases in between. The CDR3 protein is CSVVRGPGELFF. The CDR3 bases are TGCAGCGTTGTAAGGGGACCCGGGGAGCTGTTTTTT.

The chain has TRBV7-2 and TRBJ2-1; no clear D gene. Trimming pared 5 bases from V and 10 bases from J, leaving 15 bases between. The CDR3 spans 13 residues. Germline-derived CDR1 and CDR2 are SGHTA and FQGNSA. DNA of the CDR3: TGTGCCAGCAGCCGAGGCACCCTAGAAGAGCAGTTCTTC. This sequence encodes CASSRGTLEEQFF. Supplemented by reference TRBV7-2 and TRBJ2-1, the full variable domain reads GAGVSQSPSNKVTEKGKDVELRCDPISGHTALYWYRQSLGQGLEFLIYFQGNSAPDKSGLPSDRFSAERTGGSVSTLTIQRTQQEDSAVYLCASSRGTLEEQFFGPGTRLTVL.

A single count supports this clonotype. The chain uses TRBV28 and TRBJ2-7, with D maybe TRBD2 (5 bases). CDR3 length equals 11 residues. Looked up from germline, CDR1 is MDHEN and CDR2 is SYDVKM. V lost 4 bases and J lost 11, with 12 bases in between. CDR3 DNA: TGTGCCAGCAGTTCGCCCGCCGGGGAGTACTTC. Translation: CASSSPAGEYF.

The chain recombines TRBV9 with TRBJ2-2, with TRBD1 matching over 8 bases. Germline V gene data show CDR1 as SGDLS and CDR2 as YYNGEE. J lost 9 bases, V lost 0 bases, and 7 bases had no gene match. The CDR3 has 15 amino acids. The CDR3 reads CASSVEVTGGRELFF. CDR3 DNA sequence: TGTGCCAGCAGCGTAGAAGTTACAGGGGGACGGGAGCTGTTTTTT.